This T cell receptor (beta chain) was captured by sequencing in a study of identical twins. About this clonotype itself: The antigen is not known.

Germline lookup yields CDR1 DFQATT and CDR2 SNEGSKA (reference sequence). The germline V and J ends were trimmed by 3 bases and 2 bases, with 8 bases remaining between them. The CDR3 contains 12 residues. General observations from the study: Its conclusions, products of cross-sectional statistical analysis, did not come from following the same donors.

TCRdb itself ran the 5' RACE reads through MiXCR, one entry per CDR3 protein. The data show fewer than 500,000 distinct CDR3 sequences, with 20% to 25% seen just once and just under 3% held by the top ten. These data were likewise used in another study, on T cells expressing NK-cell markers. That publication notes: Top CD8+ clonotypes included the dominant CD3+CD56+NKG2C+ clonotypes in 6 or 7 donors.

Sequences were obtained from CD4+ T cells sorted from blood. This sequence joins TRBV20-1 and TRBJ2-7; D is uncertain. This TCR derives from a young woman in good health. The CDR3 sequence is CSASPLAYEQYF. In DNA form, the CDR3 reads TGCAGTGCTAGTCCACTCGCCTACGAGCAGTACTTC.